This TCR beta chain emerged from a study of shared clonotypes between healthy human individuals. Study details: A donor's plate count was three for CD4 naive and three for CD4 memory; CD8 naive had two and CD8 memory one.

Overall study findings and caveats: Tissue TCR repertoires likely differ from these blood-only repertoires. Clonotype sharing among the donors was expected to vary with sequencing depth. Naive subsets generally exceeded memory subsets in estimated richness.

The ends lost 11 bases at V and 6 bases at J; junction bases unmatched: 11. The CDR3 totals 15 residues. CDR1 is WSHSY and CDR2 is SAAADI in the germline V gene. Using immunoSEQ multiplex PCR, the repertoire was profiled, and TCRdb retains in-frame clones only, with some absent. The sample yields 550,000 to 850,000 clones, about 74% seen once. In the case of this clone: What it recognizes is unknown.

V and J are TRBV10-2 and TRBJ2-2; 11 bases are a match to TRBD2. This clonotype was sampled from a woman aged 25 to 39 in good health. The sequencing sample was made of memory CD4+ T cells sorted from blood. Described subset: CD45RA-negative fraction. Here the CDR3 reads CAGLPGLAVSGELFF. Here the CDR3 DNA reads TGCGCCGGTCTACCGGGACTAGCGGTGTCCGGGGAGCTGTTTTTT.